The clone carrying this T cell receptor (beta chain) has only a few counts. The data derive from a study of blood T cells in healthy people across ages. V lost 5 bases and J lost 5, with 15 bases in between. Germline CDR1 reads SNHLY; CDR2 reads FYNNEI. This CDR3 contains 14 residues. A J-beta primer mix and a sample-barcoded 5' primer were used in a second PCR of about 7 to 12 cycles. TCRdb independently ran MiXCR on the 5' RACE reads; one entry per CDR3 protein. The repertoire holds approximately 1,000,000 distinct CDR3 sequences, 35% to 40% seen once, with around 14% in the top ten. This sequence joins TRBV2 and TRBJ2-5; D may be TRBD1 (6 bases). The sample comprised blood. This sequence originates from a man between 18 and 35 years old in good health. In nucleotides, the CDR3 is TGTGCCAGCAGTCGGACAGCCTCGGGGGAGACCCAGTACTTC. Residues: CASSRTASGETQYF.